This TCR beta chain was captured in a study of CD8+CD57+ T cells in acquired aplastic anemia. At the level of the study: Roughly 3.2 ug was the average amount of DNA from sorted CD4+ and CD8+ cells.

Only one count was recorded for this clonotype. For CDR3 and TCR beta VDJ profiling, genomic DNA was the template used. Using its own MiXCR run on the reads, TCRdb lists one record per CDR3 protein. The profile covers hundreds of thousands of distinct CDR3 sequences, with 65% to 80% appearing a single time and 4% taken by the ten largest. V shed 5 bases and J shed 3 bases, with 23 bases lying between them. This CDR3 is 18 amino acids long. The germline CDR1 and CDR2 sequences are SGDLS and YYNGEE. Sequencing input: sorted CD4+, CD8+, or CD8+CD57+ T cells (not recorded which) from PBMCs. The chain combines TRBV9 with TRBJ2-2; D ambiguous. This receptor was obtained from a human donor in good health, serving as a control. The CDR3 region is CASSLWPGHPFYTGELFF. The CDR3 region has the DNA TGTGCCAGCAGTTTATGGCCGGGCCACCCTTTTTACACCGGGGAGCTGTTTTTT.